This entry is about one T cell receptor beta chain. The study ran its PCR with 60 Vbeta and 13 Jbeta primers. Measured with immunoSEQ multiplex PCR; TCRdb has only the in-frame clones, and not every one. The sample records some 150,000 clones, around 77% being singletons. This sample is part of a study of cytomegalovirus exposure and HLA in healthy donors. The CDR3 runs to 14 residues. V was cut by 4 bases and J by 0 bases, with 9 bases left in between. CDR1 and CDR2 (germline): MDHEN, SYDVKM. The TCR was taken from a man younger than 45 in good health and CMV-seronegative. V gene TRBV28 combines with J gene TRBJ1-2, with D uncertain. The sample consisted of PBMCs. CDR3: CASSYSLANYGYTF. CDR3 bases: TGTGCCAGCAGTTACAGTTTAGCTAACTATGGCTACACCTTC.